Below, 32 T cell receptor beta chains from the same sample are listed, as sequenced in a study of response to subunit inactivated influenza vaccine. TCRdb re-analysed the RT-PCR reads in MiXCR, keeping a single row per CDR3 protein. The sample contains hundreds of thousands of distinct CDR3 sequences, roughly 20% of which appear only once. The material was PBMCs from blood, obtained approximately 5 days after vaccination. Source of these receptors: a man aged 50 to 59 who received an inactivated influenza vaccine.

The chain couples TRBV7-9 to TRBJ2-1, with 9 bases identical to TRBD1. V trimming: 0 bases; J trimming: 8 bases; junction bases outside the gene matches: 5. In germline, CDR1 is SEHNR, CDR2 FQNEAQ (reference sequence). The CDR3 is 15 amino acids. For the CDR3, the DNA is TGTGCCAGCAGCTTAGCAGGGACAGGGATGGATGAGCAGTTCTTC. This codes for CASSLAGTGMDEQFF.

The chain has TRBV7-2 and TRBJ2-5; 9 positions match TRBD2. V trimming: 4 bases; J trimming: 5 bases; junction bases outside the gene matches: 8. This CDR3 is 15 amino acids long. The germline V gene has CDR1 SGHTA and CDR2 FQGNSA. The CDR3: CASSSGLAPSETQYF. The CDR3 DNA reads as TGTGCCAGCAGCTCAGGACTAGCGCCATCGGAGACCCAGTACTTC.

The CDR3 reads CASSEGDLGYTF. In DNA, the CDR3 is TGTGCCAGCAGTGAGGGTGACCTTGGCTACACCTTC. The rearrangement uses TRBV2 and TRBJ1-2; D gene ambiguous. Trimming stripped 3 bases from V and 7 bases from J, with 9 bases between. The CDR3 is 12 amino acids. Germline CDR1 SNHLY, CDR2 FYNNEI.

The chain combines TRBV6-5 with TRBJ2-1; perhaps TRBD2 as D (6 bases). From germline, CDR1 is MNHEY and CDR2 SVGAGI. This CDR3 has 14 residues. V was clipped by 4 bases and J by 9 bases, with 16 bases between them. CDR3 sequence reads: CASSFGTDPGEQFF. CDR3 sequence (DNA): TGTGCCAGCAGTTTCGGGACTGACCCAGGTGAGCAGTTCTTC.

The chain combines TRBV2 with TRBJ2-7, with unresolved D. With 8 bases removed from V and 4 bases from J, the gap between germline ends came to 12 bases. The germline V gene has CDR1 SNHLY and CDR2 FYNNEI. CDR3 size: 12 residues. CDR3 region: CASGSGRYEQYF. CDR3 DNA: TGTGCCAGCGGGTCCGGACGGTACGAGCAGTACTTC.

This clonotype showed up just a few times. The chain has TRBV20-1 and TRBJ2-3; 14 bases agree with TRBD2. The V gene's germline CDR1 is DFQATT and CDR2 SNEGSKA (reference sequence). There are 19 residues in the CDR3. After removal of 6 bases from V and 9 bases from J, the junction contained 23 bases not matched to a gene. CDR3 residues: CSAYSPHATSGGAGRTQYF. The CDR3 DNA reads as TGCAGTGCATACTCCCCCCACGCGACTAGCGGGGGGGCCGGTCGGACGCAGTATTTT.

This clonotype was observed a handful of times. This sequence joins TRBV6-2 or TRBV6-3 and TRBJ2-1; TRBD2 aligns across 9 bases. This CDR3 comprises 16 residues. V shed 2 bases and J 4 bases; nucleotides not matched to a gene: 6. CDR1 is MNHEY and CDR2 is SVGEGT in the germline V gene. DNA for the CDR3: TGTGCCAGCAGTTACCTCCTAGCGGGATCTTACAATGAGCAGTTCTTC. Protein product: CASSYLLAGSYNEQFF.

The chain recombines TRBV18 with TRBJ2-5; 15 nucleotides line up with TRBD2. Germline-derived CDR1 and CDR2 are KGHSH and LQKENI. The J segment lost 7 bases and the V segment lost 0 bases, leaving 3 bases of the junction unmatched. The CDR3 has 16 residues. The CDR3 DNA reads as TGTGCCAGCTCACCACCGGGACTAGCGGGGGGAGTGACCCAGTACTTC. It yields the protein CASSPPGLAGGVTQYF.

As regards this clonotype: At one end the junction does not follow the germline gene, possibly because of a read error. The chain combines TRBV20-1 with TRBJ1-6; tentative D call: TRBD1 (6 bases). Germline assignment: CDR1 DFQATT and CDR2 SNEGSKA (reference sequence). CDR3 length: 10 amino acids. This CDR3 is CSAGGAERYF. As DNA, the CDR3 is TGCAGTGCTGGGGGGGCGGAGAGGTATTTT.

This chain links TRBV6-1 with TRBJ2-5; the match to TRBD2 covers 11 bases. V dropped 9 bases and J dropped 2; count of bases not matched to a gene: 17. CDR1 and CDR2 (germline): MNHNS, SASEGT. The CDR3 spans 18 residues. CDR3 amino acids: CASWGGRGRLAGQETQYF. As DNA, the CDR3 is TGTGCCAGTTGGGGGGGTCGGGGGAGACTAGCGGGACAAGAGACCCAGTACTTC.

Here the CDR3 DNA reads TGTGCCAGCAGTCCCAGCCACGTCCGGGAGACCCAGTACTTC. Translated, it gives CASSPSHVRETQYF. The chain recombines TRBV28 with TRBJ2-5; D not certain. The CDR3 sequence is 14 residues long. The germline V and J ends were trimmed by 5 bases and 5 bases, with 15 bases remaining between them. CDR1 is MDHEN, CDR2 SYDVKM, per germline. Together with reference TRBV28 and TRBJ2-5, the CDR3 gives the full variable domain: DVKVTQSSRYLVKRTGEKVFLECVQDMDHENMFWYRQDPGLGLRLIYFSYDVKMKEKGDIPEGYSVSREKKERFSLILESASTNQTSMYLCASSPSHVRETQYFGPGTRLLVL.

This clonotype was observed a handful of times. The chain is built from TRBV12-3 or TRBV12-4 and TRBJ1-4; possibly TRBD1 for D (6 bases). V lost 6 bases and J 15 bases, leaving 20 bases between the germline ends. The CDR3 loop spans 13 amino acids. The DNA for the CDR3 is TGTGCCAGCAGACGGGCGACAGGCGGTTTCTTGTTTTTT. Translation gives CASRRATGGFLFF.

Many counts were recorded for this clonotype. The rearrangement links TRBV12-3 or TRBV12-4 to TRBJ2-3; 8 bases match TRBD1. This CDR3 is 14 amino acids long. Trimming at V came to 4 bases and at J to 4 bases, leaving 4 bases not matched to a gene. This chain's CDR3 is CASSSGQAPDTQYF. The DNA of the CDR3 is TGTGCCAGCAGTTCGGGACAGGCTCCAGATACGCAGTATTTT.

This clonotype was counted ten times or more. This rearrangement joins TRBV6-2 or TRBV6-3 to TRBJ2-7; weak D call: TRBD2 (6 bases). CDR1 is MNHEY and CDR2 is SVGEGT in the germline V gene. Trimming left V 7 bases short and J 7 bases short, with 14 bases between. The CDR3 sequence is 12 residues long. The CDR3 nucleotides read TGTGCCAGCAAGGAGGGAGTGAGGGAGCAGTACTTC. Protein: CASKEGVREQYF.

The table lists this clonotype with a few counts. CDR3 nucleotides: TGCAGTGCCACCCGGACAACCTACGAGCAGTACTTC. As protein: CSATRTTYEQYF. V is TRBV20-1 and J is TRBJ2-7, with D tentatively TRBD1 (5 bases). V gave up 6 bases and J gave up 2 bases, with 11 bases separating them. The germline CDR1 and CDR2 sequences are DFQATT and SNEGSKA (reference sequence). The CDR3 is made up of 12 amino acids.

This clonotype was counted between two and nine times. V gene TRBV5-4 combines with J gene TRBJ1-1; 7 bases line up with TRBD1. With 4 bases clipped from V and 5 bases from J, the junction kept 11 bases outside the gene matches. Germline V gene lookup returns CDR1 SGHNT and CDR2 YYREEE (reference sequence). CDR3 length: 15 residues. Here the CDR3 reads CASSPYTGDGTEAFF. CDR3 DNA sequence: TGTGCCAGCAGCCCGTACACAGGGGACGGGACTGAAGCTTTCTTT. Complete variable domain (other parts from reference TRBV5-4 and TRBJ1-1): ETGVTQSPTHLIKTRGQQVTLRCSSQSGHNTVSWYQQALGQGPQFIFQYYREEENGRGNFPPRFSGLQFPNYSSELNVNALELDDSALYLCASSPYTGDGTEAFFGQGTRLTVV.

This clonotype has only a few counts. The chain is built from TRBV6-2 or TRBV6-3 and TRBJ1-6, with D possibly TRBD1 on 5 matching bases. Deletions cut 2 bases from V and 10 bases from J, with 12 bases between. The CDR3 length is 14 residues. Germline V CDR1 and CDR2: MNHEY, SVGEGT. For the CDR3, the DNA is TGTGCCAGCAGTTACGTGGGGGTAGGATCACCCCTCCACTTT. This encodes CASSYVGVGSPLHF.

This clonotype was seen a handful of times. The chain has TRBV11-2 and TRBJ2-7, with 7 bases lining up with TRBD1. The germline V gene has CDR1 SGHAT and CDR2 FQNNGV. V shed 5 bases, J shed 3 bases, and the junction held 10 bases outside the gene matches. This CDR3 is built from 15 residues. In DNA form, the CDR3 reads TGTGCCAGCAGCGTGCTCCGGGACAGCTTCTACGAGCAGTACTTC. It encodes CASSVLRDSFYEQYF.

The chain uses TRBV28 and TRBJ2-6; perhaps TRBD1 as D (7 bases). Deletions cut 6 bases from V and 3 bases from J, with 9 bases between. Germline CDR1 reads MDHEN; CDR2 reads SYDVKM. The CDR3 has 14 amino acids. CDR3 sequence: CASSRGVGANVLTF. The DNA of the CDR3 is TGTGCCAGCAGCAGGGGGGTTGGGGCCAACGTCCTGACTTTC.

This clonotype was detected only once. The V and J genes are TRBV2 and TRBJ2-3, with a possible D match to TRBD2 (6 bases). The V and J ends lost 8 bases and 0 bases respectively, with 12 bases between them. There are 14 residues in the CDR3. In germline, CDR1 is SNHLY, CDR2 FYNNEI. CDR3 in DNA: TGTGCCAGCGGGACGGCGGGGAGCACAGATACGCAGTATTTT. Its protein is CASGTAGSTDTQYF. The full variable domain, rest sourced from reference TRBV2 and TRBJ2-3, is EPEVTQTPSHQVTQMGQEVILRCVPISNHLYFYWYRQILGQKVEFLVSFYNNEISEKSEIFDDQFSVERPDGSNFTLKIRSTKLEDSAMYFCASGTAGSTDTQYFGPGTRLTVL.

This clonotype came up many times. The V call is TRBV7-2, the J call TRBJ2-3, with D tentatively TRBD2 (5 bases). Trimming took 5 bases from V and 9 from J, leaving 15 bases between them. Germline CDR1 SGHTA, CDR2 FQGNSA. The CDR3 contains 13 residues. The CDR3 DNA follows: TGTGCCAGCAGCAAAAGGACTCCAGGAACGCAGTATTTT. This codes for CASSKRTPGTQYF. Based on the CDR3 plus reference TRBV7-2 and TRBJ2-3, the full variable domain is GAGVSQSPSNKVTEKGKDVELRCDPISGHTALYWYRQSLGQGLEFLIYFQGNSAPDKSGLPSDRFSAERTGGSVSTLTIQRTQQEDSAVYLCASSKRTPGTQYFGPGTRLTVL.

The chain employs TRBV20-1 and TRBJ2-1; maybe TRBD2 (5 bases). Per germline, CDR1 DFQATT and CDR2 SNEGSKA (reference sequence). V shed 0 bases and J shed 0 bases, with 9 bases lying between them. This CDR3 region has 15 residues. For the CDR3, the DNA is TGCAGTGCTAGAGATGGGGAGAGCTCCTACAATGAGCAGTTCTTC. This gives the protein CSARDGESSYNEQFF.

In this sample, this clonotype turned up many times. The V gene is TRBV7-9, the J gene TRBJ2-3; D could derive from TRBD1 or TRBD2 (5 bases each). The V end lost 5 bases, the J end lost 4 bases, and 13 bases lay between the germline ends. The germline V gene has CDR1 SEHNR and CDR2 FQNEAQ (reference sequence). The CDR3 sequence is 14 residues long. DNA of the CDR3: TGTGCCAGCAGCCCTACGGGGCCTTCAGATACGCAGTATTTT. Translating gives CASSPTGPSDTQYF.

Many counts were recorded for this clonotype. The chain combines TRBV4-1 with TRBJ2-2; D not certain. Trimming shortened V by 2 bases and J by 2 bases, and 9 bases separated the two germline ends. This CDR3 is built from 15 residues. Germline-derived CDR1 and CDR2 are MGHRA and YSYEKL. Here the CDR3 reads CASSQWVSNTGELFF. As DNA, the CDR3 is TGCGCCAGCAGCCAATGGGTTTCAAACACCGGGGAGCTGTTTTTT.

This chain connects TRBV7-9 to TRBJ1-3, with D uncertain. This CDR3 comprises 15 residues. CDR1 SEHNR and CDR2 FQNEAQ come from the germline V gene (reference sequence). V was clipped by 0 bases and J by 0 bases, with 6 bases between them. The CDR3 DNA follows: TGTGCCAGCAGCTTAGCTGCACCCTCTGGAAACACCATATATTTT. Translating gives CASSLAAPSGNTIYF.

The chain couples TRBV5-5 to TRBJ2-5; 11 nucleotides agree with TRBD2. The V gene's germline CDR1 is SGHKS and CDR2 YYEKEE (reference sequence). CDR3 size: 14 residues. The V segment lost 3 bases and the J segment 9 bases; nucleotides outside the gene matches: 7. CDR3 DNA sequence: TGTGCCAGCAGCTGGACAGTACTAGCGGGGGCCCAGTACTTC. Translation: CASSWTVLAGAQYF. The whole variable domain, remainder taken from reference TRBV5-5 and TRBJ2-5, is DAGVTQSPTHLIKTRGQQVTLRCSPISGHKSVSWYQQVLGQGPQFIFQYYEKEERGRGNFPDRFSARQFPNYSSELNVNALLLGDSALYLCASSWTVLAGAQYFGPGTRLLVL.

Ten or more counts support this clonotype. The CDR3 is CSVRNGSVNSPLHF. The CDR3 nucleotides are TGCAGCGTTAGGAACGGGTCGGTTAATTCACCCCTCCACTTT. V and J are TRBV29-1 and TRBJ1-6; no clear D. Trimming took 5 bases from V and 6 from J, leaving 14 bases between them. The CDR3 runs 14 residues. CDR1 and CDR2 from the germline V gene are SQVTM and ANQGSEA.

CDR3 loop: CASSPPLGLAGVNEQFF. CDR3 sequence (DNA): TGTGCCAGCTCACCACCGCTTGGACTAGCGGGAGTTAATGAGCAGTTCTTC. V and J are TRBV18 and TRBJ2-1, with 13 bases lining up with TRBD2. CDR1 and CDR2 from the germline V gene are KGHSH and LQKENI. CDR3 length: 17 amino acids. Trimming cost V 0 bases and J 7 bases; bases outside gene matches: 6.

The CDR3 loop reads CASTPKSPGAGGTYEQYF. CDR3 DNA: TGTGCCAGCACCCCCAAATCCCCAGGGGCGGGTGGTACCTACGAGCAGTACTTC. The V and J genes are TRBV6-5 and TRBJ2-7; D is possibly TRBD1 (6 bases). Trimming pared 7 bases from V and 2 bases from J, leaving 27 bases between. Per the germline V gene, CDR1 is MNHEY and CDR2 is SVGAGI. The CDR3 totals 18 residues.

The table lists this clonotype with a few counts. The chain has TRBV5-6 and TRBJ2-1; TRBD2 aligns across 11 bases. The V gene end was trimmed by 4 bases and the J gene end by 15 bases; junction bases not matched to a gene: 9. CDR3 length: 13 amino acids. In germline, CDR1 is SGHDT, CDR2 YYEEEE. The CDR3 loop reads CASSPTSGEPAFF. The CDR3 nucleotides read TGTGCCAGCAGCCCGACTAGCGGGGAGCCTGCGTTCTTC.

This clonotype has just a few counts. V is TRBV6-2 or TRBV6-3 and J is TRBJ2-3; the D is unclear. The germline gives CDR1 MNHEY, CDR2 SVGEGT. Trimming cost V 0 bases and J 5 bases, with 9 bases left between them. This CDR3 comprises 14 residues. Here the CDR3 reads CASSYSTIRDTQYF. The CDR3 coding sequence is TGTGCCAGCAGTTACTCCACCATCAGAGATACGCAGTATTTT.

This clonotype was observed at least ten times. The chain couples TRBV3-1 to TRBJ2-2; 9 bases align to TRBD2. Germline CDR1 LGHDT, CDR2 YNNKEL (reference sequence). The CDR3 runs to 17 residues. After removal of 1 base from V and 0 bases from J, the junction contained 3 bases not matched to a gene. CDR3 loop: CASSQAGLAANTGELFF. CDR3 DNA: TGTGCCAGCAGCCAAGCGGGACTAGCTGCGAACACCGGGGAGCTGTTTTTT.